This T cell receptor (beta chain) emerged from a study of vaccination and CD4 T cells after COVID-19. The overall study: The peptides that stimulated the cells were overlapping spike peptides from SARS-CoV-2, HCoV-NL63, HCoV-OC43 and HCoV-229E.

Cultured CD4+ T cell DNA underwent sequencing with the Oncomine TCR Beta short-read assay. TCRdb passed the PCR reads through MiXCR, listing each CDR3 protein once. The sample has some 9,600 distinct CDR3 sequences; 55% to 75% are singletons. After removal of 5 bases from V and 7 bases from J, the junction contained 11 bases not matched to a gene. This CDR3 region has 15 residues. CDR1 is SGHTA and CDR2 is FQGNSA in the germline V gene. About this clonotype: Its antigen is still unknown.

Sample treatment: roughly 10-day PBMC culture with coronavirus spike peptide pools or control peptides (ViraFEST assay). Sequencing used CD4+ T cells from blood, cultured in vitro. The chain has TRBV7-2 and TRBJ2-5, with 9 bases aligning to TRBD2. This sequence was found in a human donor who had recovered from COVID-19. This CDR3 reads CASSLKGGRVGTQYF. As DNA, the CDR3 is TGTGCCAGCAGCCTTAAGGGCGGGAGGGTTGGGACCCAGTACTTC.